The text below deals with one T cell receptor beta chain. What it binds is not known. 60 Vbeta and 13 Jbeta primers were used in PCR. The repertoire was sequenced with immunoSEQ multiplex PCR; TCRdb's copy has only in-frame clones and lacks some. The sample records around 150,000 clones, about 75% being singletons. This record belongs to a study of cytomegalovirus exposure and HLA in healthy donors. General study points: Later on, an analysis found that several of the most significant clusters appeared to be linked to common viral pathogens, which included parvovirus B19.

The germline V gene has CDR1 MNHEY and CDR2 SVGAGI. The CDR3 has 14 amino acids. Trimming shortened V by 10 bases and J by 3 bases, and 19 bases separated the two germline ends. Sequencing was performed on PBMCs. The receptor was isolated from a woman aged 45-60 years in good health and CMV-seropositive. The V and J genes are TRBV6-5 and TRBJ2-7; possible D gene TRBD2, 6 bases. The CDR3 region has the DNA TGTGCCACCCTGGAAGCGGGTGAGCACTACGAGCAGTACTTC. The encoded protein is CATLEAGEHYEQYF.